Listed here are 21 T cell receptor beta chains from one sample, sequenced in a study of CD8 T cells in Susac syndrome. Random-hexamer reverse transcription was applied to roughly 0.45 to 1 ug RNA. TCRdb reprocessed the immunoSEQ multiplex PCR reads with MiXCR, giving one entry per CDR3 protein. The table lists about 280,000 distinct CDR3 sequences, approximately 81% of them singletons, with approximately 0.12% in the top ten. Material: CD8+ T cells from PBMCs. Receptor source: a human donor with multiple sclerosis.

V gene TRBV12-3 or TRBV12-4 combines with J gene TRBJ2-2; 11 bases map to TRBD2. Trimming took 7 bases from V and 3 from J; bases not matched to a gene: 7. The CDR3 consists of 16 residues. CDR3 residues: CASTPGLAEYTGELFF. CDR3 nucleotides: TGTGCCAGCACCCCGGGACTAGCGGAGTACACCGGGGAGCTGTTTTTT.

This chain connects TRBV20-1 to TRBJ1-3; D remains unclear. This CDR3 spans 14 amino acids. V dropped 3 bases and J dropped 0 bases, with 9 bases sitting between them. Germline V gene data show CDR1 as DFQATT and CDR2 as SNEGSKA (reference sequence). The CDR3 region has the DNA TGCAGTGCTAGGAACGGAAACTCTGGAAACACCATATATTTT. Encoded protein: CSARNGNSGNTIYF.

The rearrangement joins TRBV13 to TRBJ2-1; D is perhaps TRBD2 (6 bases). Germline V lookup: CDR1 PRHDT, CDR2 FYEKMQ (reference sequence). The CDR3 has 15 amino acids. The ends were cut back, 1 base at V and 5 bases at J, with 12 bases in the middle. The CDR3 is CASSLEGTSHNEQFF. CDR3 coding DNA: TGTGCCAGCAGCTTAGAGGGGACTTCGCACAATGAGCAGTTCTTC.

This clonotype was observed a few times. This chain joins TRBV6-5 and TRBJ1-1; D is unresolved. V was clipped by 8 bases and J by 7 bases, with 17 bases between them. Germline V gives CDR1 MNHEY, CDR2 SVGAGI. The CDR3 runs 13 residues. CDR3 bases: TGTGCCAGCGTTCGGCGAGCCCCACTTGAAGCTTTCTTT. This codes for CASVRRAPLEAFF.

J is TRBJ2-1 and V is TRBV2; D call uncertain. Trimming cost V 8 bases and J 0 bases, with 14 bases left between them. CDR1 and CDR2 from the germline V gene are SNHLY and FYNNEI. The CDR3 loop spans 15 amino acids. CDR3 in amino acids: CASREAPSSYNEQFF. DNA for the CDR3: TGTGCCAGCCGCGAGGCCCCTAGCTCCTACAATGAGCAGTTCTTC.

This chain uses TRBV12-3 or TRBV12-4 with TRBJ1-5; D unclear. Trimming left V 7 bases short and J 4 bases short, with 11 bases between. There are 13 residues in the CDR3. The CDR3, as DNA: TGTGCCAGCACCTCGTCCCCTAATCAGCCCCAGCATTTT. Protein sequence: CASTSSPNQPQHF.

The chain combines TRBV27 with TRBJ2-3; D gene unclear. From germline, CDR1 is MNHEY and CDR2 SMNVEV (reference sequence). The CDR3 length is 15 residues. Trimming took 6 bases from V and 2 from J, leaving 15 bases between them. The CDR3 region has the DNA TGTGCCAGCAGCGTGGGTTTCGATTTCACAGATACGCAGTATTTT. Encoded protein: CASSVGFDFTDTQYF.

This clonotype was counted a single time. CDR3 sequence (DNA): TGTGCCAGCAGCCTGACTAGTAACAATGAGCAGTTCTTC. Translating gives CASSLTSNNEQFF. The genes are TRBV28 and TRBJ2-1; D possibly corresponds to TRBD2 (6 bases). The V gene lost 6 bases and the J gene lost 5 bases, with 11 bases spanning the gap. Germline values: CDR1 MDHEN, CDR2 SYDVKM. The CDR3 extends over 13 amino acids.

This clonotype was seen just once. The V gene is TRBV7-9, the J gene TRBJ1-1; possible D gene TRBD1, 6 bases. The germline CDR1 and CDR2 sequences are SEHNR and FQNEAQ (reference sequence). The CDR3 totals 14 residues. The V end lost 3 bases, the J end lost 3 bases, and 11 bases lay between the germline ends. CDR3 sequence (DNA): TGTGCCAGCAGCTTTACCACAGGGCACACTGAAGCTTTCTTT. Its translation: CASSFTTGHTEAFF.

The V and J genes are TRBV7-6 and TRBJ1-2; D is unclear. V shed 6 bases and J shed 4 bases, with 18 bases lying between them. The CDR3 contains 15 residues. Germline V gene data show CDR1 as SGHVS and CDR2 as FNYEAQ. The CDR3 region is CASSASPRTTYGYTF. The CDR3 bases are TGTGCCAGCAGTGCTTCTCCACGGACCACCTATGGCTACACCTTC.

The chain links TRBV5-1 to TRBJ2-1; 9 nucleotides match TRBD1. V shed 0 bases, J shed 9 bases, and the junction held 7 bases outside the gene matches. CDR1 and CDR2 from the germline V gene are SGHRS and YFSETQ. The CDR3 is 15 residues long. The CDR3 loop is CASSLGQGGPTEQFF. CDR3 sequence (DNA): TGCGCCAGCAGCTTGGGACAGGGGGGCCCTACTGAGCAGTTCTTC.

This sequence joins TRBV7-9 and TRBJ2-4; the match to TRBD1 covers 8 bases. Trimming at V came to 5 bases and at J to 1 base, leaving 7 bases not matched to a gene. CDR1 SEHNR and CDR2 FQNEAQ come from the germline V gene (reference sequence). CDR3 length equals 16 residues. The CDR3 reads CASSAQQGEAKNIQYF. DNA for the CDR3: TGTGCCAGCAGCGCTCAACAGGGGGAGGCCAAAAACATTCAGTACTTC.

The chain couples TRBV5-5 to TRBJ1-6; no clear D gene. Trimming pared 1 base from V and 10 bases from J, leaving 12 bases between. The CDR3 has 14 amino acids. Germline V lookup: CDR1 SGHKS, CDR2 YYEKEE (reference sequence). The chain's CDR3 is CASSLKGGSSPLHF. CDR3 coding DNA: TGTGCCAGCAGCTTGAAGGGAGGGTCCTCACCCCTCCACTTT.

This chain uses TRBV19 with TRBJ1-1, with TRBD1 as a possible D gene (5 bases). With 5 bases removed from V and 8 bases from J, the gap between germline ends came to 21 bases. Germline assignment: CDR1 LNHDA and CDR2 SQIVND (reference sequence). The CDR3 is made up of 15 amino acids. CDR3 region: CASSAPLGELYEAFF. CDR3 nucleotide sequence: TGTGCCAGTAGTGCTCCCCTGGGGGAACTATACGAAGCTTTCTTT. The entire variable domain, with the rest obtained from reference TRBV19 and TRBJ1-1, is as follows: DGGITQSPKYLFRKEGQNVTLSCEQNLNHDAMYWYRQDPGQGLRLIYYSQIVNDFQKGDIAEGYSVSREKKESFPLTVTSAQKNPTAFYLCASSAPLGELYEAFFGQGTRLTVV.

The gene calls are TRBV7-9 and TRBJ1-3, with 8 nucleotides matching TRBD1. V was clipped by 5 bases and J by 0 bases; unmatched bases: 9. CDR3 length: 17 amino acids. Germline V gene lookup returns CDR1 SEHNR and CDR2 FQNEAQ (reference sequence). The CDR3 loop reads CASSPNSDRASGNTIYF. The CDR3 DNA reads as TGTGCCAGCAGCCCCAACTCGGACAGGGCCTCTGGAAACACCATATATTTT.

The chain employs TRBV29-1 and TRBJ1-1; TRBD1 might be the D (5 bases). The V end was cut by 4 bases, the J end by 4 bases, with 10 bases between. Germline-derived CDR1 and CDR2 are SQVTM and ANQGSEA. This CDR3 region has 12 residues. CDR3 DNA: TGCAGCGTTGCGGAAGGGGTCACTGAAGCTTTCTTT. This encodes CSVAEGVTEAFF.

In this sample, this clonotype turned up once. The chain links TRBV28 to TRBJ2-5; D possibly matches TRBD1 or TRBD2 (5 bases each). Looked up from germline, CDR1 is MDHEN and CDR2 is SYDVKM. Trimming took 1 base from V and 2 from J, leaving 14 bases between them. This CDR3 is built from 16 residues. In DNA, the CDR3 is TGTGCCAGCAGTTTATTCCCCGGGGCGAGTCAAGAGACCCAGTACTTC. Protein sequence: CASSLFPGASQETQYF.

This rearrangement joins TRBV9 to TRBJ2-7; 7 bases are a match to TRBD1. The CDR3 length is 15 residues. After removal of 0 bases from V and 4 bases from J, the junction contained 7 bases not matched to a gene. Per germline, CDR1 SGDLS and CDR2 YYNGEE. CDR3 loop: CASSVGGTENYEQYF. The CDR3 region has the DNA TGTGCCAGCAGCGTAGGGGGGACAGAAAATTACGAGCAGTACTTC.

The chain recombines TRBV27 with TRBJ2-5; D might be TRBD1 or TRBD2, each matching 5 bases. The CDR3 is made up of 15 amino acids. In germline, CDR1 is MNHEY, CDR2 SMNVEV (reference sequence). V dropped 4 bases and J dropped 2 bases, with 14 bases sitting between them. CDR3 loop: CASSSYMGPQETQYF. Here the CDR3 DNA reads TGTGCCAGCAGTTCATATATGGGACCTCAAGAGACCCAGTACTTC.

The gene calls are TRBV4-2 and TRBJ2-1; D gene ambiguous. V was shortened by 1 base and J by 10 bases, with 5 bases between the two germline ends. Germline assignment: CDR1 LGHNA and CDR2 YNFKEQ. The CDR3 is 11 residues long. The CDR3 spells CASSQGPEQFF. CDR3 coding DNA: TGTGCCAGCAGCCAAGGCCCCGAGCAGTTCTTC.

The V and J genes are TRBV27 and TRBJ1-5, with D uncertain. Per germline, CDR1 MNHEY and CDR2 SMNVEV (reference sequence). CDR3 length equals 12 residues. The V end was cut by 2 bases, the J end by 4 bases, with 3 bases between. CDR3 protein: CASSLPNQPQHF. The CDR3 DNA is TGTGCCAGCAGTTTACCTAATCAGCCCCAGCATTTT.